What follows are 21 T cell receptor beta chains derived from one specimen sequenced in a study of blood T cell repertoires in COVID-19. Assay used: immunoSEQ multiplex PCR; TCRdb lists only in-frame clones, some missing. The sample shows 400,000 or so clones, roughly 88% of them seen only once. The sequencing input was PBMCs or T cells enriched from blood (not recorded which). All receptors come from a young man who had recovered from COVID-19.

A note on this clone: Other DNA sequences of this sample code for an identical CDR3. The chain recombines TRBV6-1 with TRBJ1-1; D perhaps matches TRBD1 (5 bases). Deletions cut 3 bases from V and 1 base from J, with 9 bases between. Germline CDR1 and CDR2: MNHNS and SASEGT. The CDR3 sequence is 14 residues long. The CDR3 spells CASSEGGGNTEAFF. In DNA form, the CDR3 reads TGTGCCAGCAGTGAGGGGGGAGGGAACACTGAAGCTTTCTTT.

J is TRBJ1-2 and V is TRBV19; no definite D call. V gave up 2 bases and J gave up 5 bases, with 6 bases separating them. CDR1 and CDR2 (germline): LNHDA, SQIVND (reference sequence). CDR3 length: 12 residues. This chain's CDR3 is CASSITPYGYTF. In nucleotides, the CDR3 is TGTGCCAGTAGTATAACACCATATGGCTACACCTTC.

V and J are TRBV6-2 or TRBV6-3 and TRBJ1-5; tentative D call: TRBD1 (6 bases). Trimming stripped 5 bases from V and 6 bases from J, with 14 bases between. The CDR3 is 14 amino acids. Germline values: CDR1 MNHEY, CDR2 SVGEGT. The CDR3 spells CASSRSGVLQPQHF. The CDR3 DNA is TGTGCCAGCAGTAGGTCAGGGGTTCTTCAGCCCCAGCATTTT.

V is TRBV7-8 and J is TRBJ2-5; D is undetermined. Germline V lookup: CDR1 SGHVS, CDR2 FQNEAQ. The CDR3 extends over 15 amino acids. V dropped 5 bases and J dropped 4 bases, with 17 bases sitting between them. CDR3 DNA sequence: TGTGCCAGCAGCCGGCTTGGCCCCACGGGAGAGACCCAGTACTTC. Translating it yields CASSRLGPTGETQYF.

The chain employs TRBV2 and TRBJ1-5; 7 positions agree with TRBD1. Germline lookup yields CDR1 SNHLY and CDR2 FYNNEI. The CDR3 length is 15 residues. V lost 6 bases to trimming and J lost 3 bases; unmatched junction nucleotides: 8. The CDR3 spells CASRPGQQNNQPQHF. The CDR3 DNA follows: TGTGCCAGCAGGCCGGGACAGCAAAACAATCAGCCCCAGCATTTT.

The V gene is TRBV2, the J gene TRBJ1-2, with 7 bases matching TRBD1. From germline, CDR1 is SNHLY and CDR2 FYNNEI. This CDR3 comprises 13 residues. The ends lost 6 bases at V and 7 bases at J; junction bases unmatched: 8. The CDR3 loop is CASSLTGESGYTF. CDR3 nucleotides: TGTGCCAGCAGCCTCACAGGGGAAAGTGGCTACACCTTC.

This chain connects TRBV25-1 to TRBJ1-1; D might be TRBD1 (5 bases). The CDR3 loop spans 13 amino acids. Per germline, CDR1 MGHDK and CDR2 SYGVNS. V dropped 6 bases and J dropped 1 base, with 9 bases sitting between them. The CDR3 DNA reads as TGTGCCAGCAGGGGGCAGGGGAACACTGAAGCTTTCTTT. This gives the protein CASRGQGNTEAFF.

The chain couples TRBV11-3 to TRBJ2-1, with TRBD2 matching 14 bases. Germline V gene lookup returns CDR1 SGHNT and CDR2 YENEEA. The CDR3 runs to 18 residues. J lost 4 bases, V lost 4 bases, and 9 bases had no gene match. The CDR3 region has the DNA TGTGCCAGCAGCTCCGGGACTAGCGGGAGTATGGAGTACAATGAGCAGTTCTTC. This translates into CASSSGTSGSMEYNEQFF.

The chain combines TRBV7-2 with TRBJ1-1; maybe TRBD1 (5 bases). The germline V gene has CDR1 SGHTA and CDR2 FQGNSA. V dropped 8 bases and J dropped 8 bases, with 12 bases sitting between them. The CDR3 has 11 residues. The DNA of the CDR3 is TGTGCCAGCCTGGGGGGAGGGGAAGCTTTCTTT. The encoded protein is CASLGGGEAFF.

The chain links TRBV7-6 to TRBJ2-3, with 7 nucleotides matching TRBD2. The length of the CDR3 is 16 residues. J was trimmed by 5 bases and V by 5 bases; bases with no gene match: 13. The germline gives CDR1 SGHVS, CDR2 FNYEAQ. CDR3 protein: CASSQTSTSLRDTQYF. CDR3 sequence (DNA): TGTGCCAGCAGCCAGACATCGACTAGCCTCCGAGATACGCAGTATTTT.

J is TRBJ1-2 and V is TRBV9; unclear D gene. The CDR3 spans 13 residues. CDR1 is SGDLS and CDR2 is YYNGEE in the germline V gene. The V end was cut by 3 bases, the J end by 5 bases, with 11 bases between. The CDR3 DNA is TGTGCCAGCAGCGAAGAAGAGGCTTATGGCTACACCTTC. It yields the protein CASSEEEAYGYTF.

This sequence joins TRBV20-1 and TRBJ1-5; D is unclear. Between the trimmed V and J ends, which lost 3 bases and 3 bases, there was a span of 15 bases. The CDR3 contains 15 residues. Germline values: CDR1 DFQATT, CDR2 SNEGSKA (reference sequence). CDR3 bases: TGCAGTGCTAGTTACGGCCAGAGGTACAATCAGCCCCAGCATTTT. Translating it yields CSASYGQRYNQPQHF.

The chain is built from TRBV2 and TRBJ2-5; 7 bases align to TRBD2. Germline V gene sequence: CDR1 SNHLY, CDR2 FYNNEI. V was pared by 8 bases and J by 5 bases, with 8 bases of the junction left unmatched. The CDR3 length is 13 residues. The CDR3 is CASERGSGETQYF. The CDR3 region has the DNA TGTGCCAGCGAGCGGGGCTCGGGGGAGACCCAGTACTTC.

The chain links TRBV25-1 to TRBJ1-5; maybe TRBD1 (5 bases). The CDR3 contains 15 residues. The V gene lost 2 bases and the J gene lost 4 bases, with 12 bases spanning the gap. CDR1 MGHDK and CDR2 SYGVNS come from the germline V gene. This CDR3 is CASSEGGAGNQPQHF. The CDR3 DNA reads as TGTGCCAGCAGTGAAGGAGGGGCAGGGAATCAGCCCCAGCATTTT.

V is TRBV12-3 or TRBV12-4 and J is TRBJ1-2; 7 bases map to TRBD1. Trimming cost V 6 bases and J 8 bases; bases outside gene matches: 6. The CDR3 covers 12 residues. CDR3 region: CASRQTGSGYTF. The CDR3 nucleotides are TGTGCCAGCAGACAGACAGGGAGCGGCTACACCTTC.

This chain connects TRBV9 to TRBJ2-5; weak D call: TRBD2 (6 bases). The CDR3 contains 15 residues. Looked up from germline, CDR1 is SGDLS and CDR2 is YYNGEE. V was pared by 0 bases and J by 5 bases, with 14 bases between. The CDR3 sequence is CASSVVGSREETQYF. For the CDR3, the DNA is TGTGCCAGCAGCGTAGTGGGATCTCGGGAGGAGACCCAGTACTTC.

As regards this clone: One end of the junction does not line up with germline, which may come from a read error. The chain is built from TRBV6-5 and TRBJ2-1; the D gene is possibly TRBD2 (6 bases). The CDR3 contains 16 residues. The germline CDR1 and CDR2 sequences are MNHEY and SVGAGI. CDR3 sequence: CASSYSEWDSNNEQFF. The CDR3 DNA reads TGTGCCAGCAGTTACTCGGAATGGGACTCCAACAATGAGCAGTTCTTC.

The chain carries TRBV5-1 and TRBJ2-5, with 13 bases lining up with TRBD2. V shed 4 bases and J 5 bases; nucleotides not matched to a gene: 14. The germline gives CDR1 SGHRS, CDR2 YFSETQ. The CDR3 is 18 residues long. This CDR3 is CASSPGTSGTWGRETQYF. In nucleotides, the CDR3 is TGCGCCAGCAGCCCCGGGACTAGCGGGACCTGGGGGCGGGAGACCCAGTACTTC. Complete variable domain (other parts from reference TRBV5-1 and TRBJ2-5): KAGVTQTPRYLIKTRGQQVTLSCSPISGHRSVSWYQQTPGQGLQFLFEYFSETQRNKGNFPGRFSGRQFSNSRSEMNVSTLELGDSALYLCASSPGTSGTWGRETQYFGPGTRLLVL.

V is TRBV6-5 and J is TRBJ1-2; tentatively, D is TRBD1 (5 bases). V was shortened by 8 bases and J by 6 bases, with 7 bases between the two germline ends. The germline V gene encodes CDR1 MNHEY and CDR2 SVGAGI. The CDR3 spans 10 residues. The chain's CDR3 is CASPGDGYTF. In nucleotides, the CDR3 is TGTGCCAGCCCGGGGGATGGCTACACCTTC.

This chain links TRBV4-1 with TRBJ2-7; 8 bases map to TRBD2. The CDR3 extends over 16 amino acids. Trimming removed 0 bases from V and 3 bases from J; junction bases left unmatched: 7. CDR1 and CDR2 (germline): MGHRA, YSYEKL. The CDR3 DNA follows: TGCGCCAGCAGCCAAGATTCCGGGACTAGGGTCTACGAGCAGTACTTC. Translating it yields CASSQDSGTRVYEQYF.

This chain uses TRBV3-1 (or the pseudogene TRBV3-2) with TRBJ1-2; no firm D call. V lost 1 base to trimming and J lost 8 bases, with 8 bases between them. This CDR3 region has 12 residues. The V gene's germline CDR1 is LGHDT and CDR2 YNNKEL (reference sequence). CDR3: CASSQGERGYTF. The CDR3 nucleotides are TGTGCCAGCAGCCAAGGAGAGAGGGGCTACACCTTC.